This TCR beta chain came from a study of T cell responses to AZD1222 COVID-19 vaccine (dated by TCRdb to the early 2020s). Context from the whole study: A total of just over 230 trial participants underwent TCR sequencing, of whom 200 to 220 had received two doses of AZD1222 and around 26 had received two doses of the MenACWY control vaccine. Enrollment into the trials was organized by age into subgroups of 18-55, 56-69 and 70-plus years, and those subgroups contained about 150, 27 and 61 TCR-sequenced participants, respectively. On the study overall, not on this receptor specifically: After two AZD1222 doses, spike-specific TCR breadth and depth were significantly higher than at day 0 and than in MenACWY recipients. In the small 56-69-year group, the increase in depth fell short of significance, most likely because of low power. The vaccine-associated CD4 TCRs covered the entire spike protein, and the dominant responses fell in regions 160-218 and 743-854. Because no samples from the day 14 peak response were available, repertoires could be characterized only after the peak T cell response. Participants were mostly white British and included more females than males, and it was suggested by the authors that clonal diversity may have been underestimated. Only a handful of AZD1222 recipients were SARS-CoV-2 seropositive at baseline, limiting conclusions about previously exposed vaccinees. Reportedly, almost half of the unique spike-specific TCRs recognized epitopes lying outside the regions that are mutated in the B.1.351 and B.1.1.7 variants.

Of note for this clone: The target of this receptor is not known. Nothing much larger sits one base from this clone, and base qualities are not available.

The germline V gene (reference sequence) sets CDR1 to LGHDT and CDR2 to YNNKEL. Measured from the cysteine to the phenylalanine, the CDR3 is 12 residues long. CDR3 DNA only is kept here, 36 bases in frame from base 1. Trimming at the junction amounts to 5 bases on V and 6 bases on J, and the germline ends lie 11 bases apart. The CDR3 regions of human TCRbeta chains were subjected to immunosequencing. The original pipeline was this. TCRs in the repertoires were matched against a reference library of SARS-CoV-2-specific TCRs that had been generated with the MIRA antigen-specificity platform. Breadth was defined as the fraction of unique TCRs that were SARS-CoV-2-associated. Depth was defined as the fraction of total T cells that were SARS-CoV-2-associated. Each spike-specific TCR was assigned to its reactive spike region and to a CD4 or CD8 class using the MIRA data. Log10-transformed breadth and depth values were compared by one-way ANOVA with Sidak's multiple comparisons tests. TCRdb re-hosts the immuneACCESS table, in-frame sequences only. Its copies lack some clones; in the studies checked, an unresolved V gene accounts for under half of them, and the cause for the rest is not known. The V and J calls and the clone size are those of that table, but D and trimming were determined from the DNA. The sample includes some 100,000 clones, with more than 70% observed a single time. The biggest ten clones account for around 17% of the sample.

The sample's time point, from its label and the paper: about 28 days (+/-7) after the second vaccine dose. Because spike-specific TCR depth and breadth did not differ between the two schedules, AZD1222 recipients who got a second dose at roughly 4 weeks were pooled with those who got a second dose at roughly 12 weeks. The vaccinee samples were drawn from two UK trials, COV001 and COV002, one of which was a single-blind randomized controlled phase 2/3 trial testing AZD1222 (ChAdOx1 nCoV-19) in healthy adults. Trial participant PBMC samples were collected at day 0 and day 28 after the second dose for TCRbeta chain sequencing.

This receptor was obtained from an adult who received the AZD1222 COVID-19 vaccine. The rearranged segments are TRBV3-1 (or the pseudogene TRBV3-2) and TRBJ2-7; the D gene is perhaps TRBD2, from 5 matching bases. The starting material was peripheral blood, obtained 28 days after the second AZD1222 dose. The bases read TGTGCCAGCAGCTCCGGAGGAGCCGAGCAGTACTTC. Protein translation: CASSSGGAEQYF.